These T cell receptor beta chains were read from a single sample in a study of T cell responses to AZD1222 COVID-19 vaccine. TCRdb keeps only in-frame clones here, not all; method: immunoSEQ multiplex PCR. Here the sample spans under 150,000 clones, around 90% being singletons. The sequencing here drew on peripheral blood, taken 28 days after the second AZD1222 dose. These receptor sequences come from an adult who received the AZD1222 COVID-19 vaccine. Each CDR3 is given with its conserved first and last residue. A D gene is named only where the DNA matches it firmly. Clone size is shown for a subset of rows, as once, few, many or a class of expanded clone.

d_gene | j_gene | abundance | v_gene | CDR3aa | CDR3nt
- | TRBJ1-2 | - | TRBV6-6 | CASSYSSPSGYTF | TGTGCCAGCAGTTACTCGAGTCCCAGTGGCTACACCTTC
- | TRBJ1-2 | once | TRBV9 | CASSVAQGGLYGYTF | TGTGCCAGCAGCGTAGCCCAAGGGGGGCTCTATGGCTACACCTTC
- | TRBJ1-5 | - | TRBV5-1 | CASRVDTLSNQPQHF | TGCGCCAGCAGGGTGGACACTCTTAGCAATCAGCCCCAGCATTTT
TRBD1 | TRBJ1-5 | - | TRBV28 | CASSSQGAGPAEPQHF | TGTGCCAGCAGTTCCCAGGGGGCAGGGCCAGCGGAGCCCCAGCATTTT
TRBD2 | TRBJ2-1 | - | TRBV7-9 | CASSLNPGLGSNEQFF | TGTGCCAGCAGCTTAAATCCTGGACTAGGGAGCAATGAGCAGTTCTTC
TRBD1 | TRBJ1-1 | - | TRBV5-1 | CASSQRQGRDTEAFF | TGCGCCAGCAGCCAAAGACAGGGTAGGGACACTGAAGCTTTCTTT
- | TRBJ1-2 | - | TRBV12-3/TRBV12-4 | CASSFGRGSDSF | -
- | TRBJ2-1 | once | TRBV10-2 | CASSESARINEQFF | TGCGCCAGCAGTGAGTCTGCGCGGATCAATGAGCAGTTCTTC
- | TRBJ1-1 | - | TRBV5-8 | CASSLGTGVRTEAFF | TGTGCCAGCAGCTTGGGGACGGGGGTTCGCACTGAAGCTTTCTTT
- | TRBJ1-2 | - | TRBV5-5 | CASSLEQGVGYTF | TGTGCCAGCAGCTTGGAACAGGGTGTAGGCTACACCTTC